In its sample, the clone carrying this TCR beta chain was seen many times. Its antigen is not identified. The sample comes from a study of T cells in Graves' hyperthyroidism and ophthalmopathy. Whole-study results and caveats: A model of 13 V-J features distinguished ophthalmopathy from stable hyperthyroidism. Among clonotypes expanded in thyroid above 0.001, most were also found in blood.

J gave up 4 bases and V 2 bases, and 4 bases lay outside the gene matches. The CDR3 spans 14 residues. From germline, CDR1 is MNHEY and CDR2 SVGAGI. Amplification targeted TCR beta CDR3 regions from RNA transcripts. Primed by the HTBI set, a first-round RT-PCR was run on the TCR CDR3. From the multiplex PCR reads, TCRdb called clonotypes with MiXCR, one entry per CDR3 protein. The sample records under 650,000 distinct CDR3 sequences, 15% to 20% being singletons. Sequencing was performed on blood. This sequence originates from a woman aged 25 to 45 with Graves' hyperthyroidism. The rearrangement joins TRBV6-5 to TRBJ2-7; 8 nucleotides agree with TRBD2. Here the CDR3 reads CASSYGREAYEQYF. CDR3 DNA sequence: TGTGCCAGCAGTTACGGGCGGGAGGCGTACGAGCAGTACTTC.